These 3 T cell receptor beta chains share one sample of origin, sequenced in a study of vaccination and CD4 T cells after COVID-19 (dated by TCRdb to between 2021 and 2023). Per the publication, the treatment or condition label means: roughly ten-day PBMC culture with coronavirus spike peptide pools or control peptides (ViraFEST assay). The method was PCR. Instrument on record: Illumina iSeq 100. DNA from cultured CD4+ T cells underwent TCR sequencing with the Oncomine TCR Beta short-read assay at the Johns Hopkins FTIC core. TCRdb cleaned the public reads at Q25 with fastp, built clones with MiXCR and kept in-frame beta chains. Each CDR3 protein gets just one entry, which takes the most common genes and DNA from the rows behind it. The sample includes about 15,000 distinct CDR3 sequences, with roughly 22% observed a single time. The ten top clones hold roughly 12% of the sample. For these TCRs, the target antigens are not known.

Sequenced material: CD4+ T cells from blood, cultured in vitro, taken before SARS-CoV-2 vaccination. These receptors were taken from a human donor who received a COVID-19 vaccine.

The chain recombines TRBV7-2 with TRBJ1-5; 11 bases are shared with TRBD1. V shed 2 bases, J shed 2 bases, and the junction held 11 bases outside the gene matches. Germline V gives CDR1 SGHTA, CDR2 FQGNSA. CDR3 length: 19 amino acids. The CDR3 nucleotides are TGTGCCAGCAGCTTAAGAGGGACAGGGGGAACAGGGGGCAATCAGCCCCAGCATTTT. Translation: CASSLRGTGGTGGNQPQHF.

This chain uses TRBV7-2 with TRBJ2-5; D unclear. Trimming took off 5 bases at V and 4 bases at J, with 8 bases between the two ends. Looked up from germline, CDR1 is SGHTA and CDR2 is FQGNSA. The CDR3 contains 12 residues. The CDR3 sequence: CASSQPRETQYF. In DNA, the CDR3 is TGTGCCAGCAGCCAGCCCAGAGAGACCCAGTACTTC.

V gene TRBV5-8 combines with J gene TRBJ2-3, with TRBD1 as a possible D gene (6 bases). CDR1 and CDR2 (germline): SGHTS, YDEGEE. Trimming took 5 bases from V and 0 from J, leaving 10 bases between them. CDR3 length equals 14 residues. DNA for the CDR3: TGTGCCAGCAGTTCAGGGGTTAGCACAGATACGCAGTATTTT. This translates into CASSSGVSTDTQYF.